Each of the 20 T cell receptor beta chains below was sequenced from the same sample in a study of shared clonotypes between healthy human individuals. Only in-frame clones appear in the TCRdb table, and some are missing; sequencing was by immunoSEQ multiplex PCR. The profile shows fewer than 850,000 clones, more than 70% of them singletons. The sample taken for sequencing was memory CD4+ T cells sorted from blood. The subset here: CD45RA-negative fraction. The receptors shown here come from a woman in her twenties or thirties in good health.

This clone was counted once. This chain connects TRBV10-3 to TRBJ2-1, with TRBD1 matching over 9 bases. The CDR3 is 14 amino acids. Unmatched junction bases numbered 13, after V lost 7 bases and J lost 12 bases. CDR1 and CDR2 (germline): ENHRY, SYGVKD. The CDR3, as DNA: TGTGCCATCATGGACAGGGGTGAGGTCTTTGGGCAGTTCTTC. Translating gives CAIMDRGEVFGQFF.

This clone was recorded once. The CDR3 DNA sequence: TGTGCCTGGAGTGTACAACCCTATGGCTACACCTTC. Translation gives CAWSVQPYGYTF. This chain connects TRBV30 to TRBJ1-2, with no clear D. The V and J ends lost 0 bases and 4 bases respectively, with 6 bases between them. Germline V lookup: CDR1 GTSNPN, CDR2 SVGIG (reference sequence). This CDR3 has 12 residues.

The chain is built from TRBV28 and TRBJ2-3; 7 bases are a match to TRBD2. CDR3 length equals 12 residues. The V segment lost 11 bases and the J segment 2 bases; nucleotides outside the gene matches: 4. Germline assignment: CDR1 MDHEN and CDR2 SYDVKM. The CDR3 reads CAVRGDTDTQYF. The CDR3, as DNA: TGTGCCGTCCGGGGGGACACAGATACGCAGTATTTT.

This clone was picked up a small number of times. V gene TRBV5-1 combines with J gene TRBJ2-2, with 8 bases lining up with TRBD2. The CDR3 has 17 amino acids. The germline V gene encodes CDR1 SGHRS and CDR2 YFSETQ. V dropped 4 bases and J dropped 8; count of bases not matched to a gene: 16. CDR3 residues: CASSPRGTSRVLGELFF. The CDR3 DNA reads TGCGCCAGCAGCCCCCGCGGGACTAGTCGTGTTTTGGGGGAGCTGTTTTTT.

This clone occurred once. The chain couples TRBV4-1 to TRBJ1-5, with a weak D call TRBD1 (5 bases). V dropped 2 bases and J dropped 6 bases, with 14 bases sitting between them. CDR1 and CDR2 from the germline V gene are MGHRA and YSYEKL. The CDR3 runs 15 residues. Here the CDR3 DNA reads TGCGCCAGCAGCCAACAGGGTTTGGCGGGTCAGCCCCAGCATTTT. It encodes CASSQQGLAGQPQHF.

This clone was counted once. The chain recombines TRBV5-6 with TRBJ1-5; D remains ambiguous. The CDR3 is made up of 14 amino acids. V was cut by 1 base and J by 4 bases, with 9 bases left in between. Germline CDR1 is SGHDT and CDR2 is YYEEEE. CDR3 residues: CASSLTGKNQPQHF. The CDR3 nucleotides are TGTGCCAGCAGCTTGACTGGAAAAAATCAGCCCCAGCATTTT.

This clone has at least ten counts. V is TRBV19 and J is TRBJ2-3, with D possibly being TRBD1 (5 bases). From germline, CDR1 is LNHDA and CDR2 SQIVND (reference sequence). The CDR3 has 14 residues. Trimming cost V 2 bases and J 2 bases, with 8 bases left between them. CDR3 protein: CASSIRQLTDTQYF. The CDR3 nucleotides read TGTGCCAGTAGTATAAGACAGCTCACAGATACGCAGTATTTT.

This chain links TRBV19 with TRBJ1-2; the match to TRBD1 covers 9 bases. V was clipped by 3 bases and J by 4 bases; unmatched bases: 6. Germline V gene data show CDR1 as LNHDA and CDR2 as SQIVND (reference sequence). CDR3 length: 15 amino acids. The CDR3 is CASSISGQGGYGYTF. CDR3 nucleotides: TGTGCCAGTAGTATTTCGGGACAGGGAGGCTATGGCTACACCTTC.

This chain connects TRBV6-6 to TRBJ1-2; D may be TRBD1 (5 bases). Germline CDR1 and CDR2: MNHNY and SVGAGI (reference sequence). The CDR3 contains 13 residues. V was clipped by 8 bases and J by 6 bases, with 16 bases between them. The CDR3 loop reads CASRDGAVDGYTF. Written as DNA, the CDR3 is TGTGCCAGCCGGGACGGGGCAGTGGATGGCTACACCTTC.

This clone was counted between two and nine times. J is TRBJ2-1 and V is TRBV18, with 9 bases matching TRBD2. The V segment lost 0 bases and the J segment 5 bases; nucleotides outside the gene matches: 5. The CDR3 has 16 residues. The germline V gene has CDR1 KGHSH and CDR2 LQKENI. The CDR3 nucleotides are TGTGCCAGCTCACCACCGGCGGGAGGGCGTCACAATGAGCAGTTCTTC. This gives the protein CASSPPAGGRHNEQFF.

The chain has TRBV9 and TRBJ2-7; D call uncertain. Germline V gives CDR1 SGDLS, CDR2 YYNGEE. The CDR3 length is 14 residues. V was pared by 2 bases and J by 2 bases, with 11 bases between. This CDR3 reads CASSVGPPPYEQYF. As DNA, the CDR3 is TGTGCCAGCAGCGTGGGCCCCCCGCCCTACGAGCAGTACTTC.

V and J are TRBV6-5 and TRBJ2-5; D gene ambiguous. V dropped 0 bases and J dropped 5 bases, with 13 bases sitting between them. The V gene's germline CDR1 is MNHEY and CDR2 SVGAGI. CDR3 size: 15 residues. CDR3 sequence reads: CASSYSTVGWETQYF. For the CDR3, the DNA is TGTGCCAGCAGTTACTCCACAGTTGGTTGGGAGACCCAGTACTTC.

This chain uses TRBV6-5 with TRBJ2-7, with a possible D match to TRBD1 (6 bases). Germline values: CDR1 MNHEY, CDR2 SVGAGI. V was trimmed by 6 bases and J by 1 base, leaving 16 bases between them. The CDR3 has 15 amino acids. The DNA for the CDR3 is TGTGCCAGCAGCCGATACAGGGAATCGTCCTACGAGCAGTACTTC. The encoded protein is CASSRYRESSYEQYF.

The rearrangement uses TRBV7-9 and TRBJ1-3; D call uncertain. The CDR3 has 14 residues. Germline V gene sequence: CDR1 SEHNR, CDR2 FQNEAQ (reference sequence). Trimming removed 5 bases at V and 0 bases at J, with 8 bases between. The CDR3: CASSVRYSGNTIYF. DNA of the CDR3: TGTGCCAGCAGCGTCCGATACTCTGGAAACACCATATATTTT.

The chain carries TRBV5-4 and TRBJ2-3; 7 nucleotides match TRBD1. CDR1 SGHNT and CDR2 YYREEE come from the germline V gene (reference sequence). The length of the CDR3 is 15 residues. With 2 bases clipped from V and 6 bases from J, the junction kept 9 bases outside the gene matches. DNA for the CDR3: TGTGCCAGCAGCTTACCACAGGGGAACATGGATACGCAGTATTTT. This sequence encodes CASSLPQGNMDTQYF.

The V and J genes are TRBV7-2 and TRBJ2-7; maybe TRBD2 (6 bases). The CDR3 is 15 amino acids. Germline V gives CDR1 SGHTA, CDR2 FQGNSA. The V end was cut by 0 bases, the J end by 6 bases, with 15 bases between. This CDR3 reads CASSLAGGSASEQYF. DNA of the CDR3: TGTGCCAGCAGCTTAGCAGGAGGGAGCGCATCCGAGCAGTACTTC.

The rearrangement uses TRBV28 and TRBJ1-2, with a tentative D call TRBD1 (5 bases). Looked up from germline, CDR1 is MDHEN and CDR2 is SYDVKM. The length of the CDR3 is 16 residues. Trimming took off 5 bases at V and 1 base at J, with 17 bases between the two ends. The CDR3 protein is CASSPLGVGGNYGYTF. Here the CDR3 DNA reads TGTGCCAGCAGTCCACTAGGTGTGGGGGGTAACTATGGCTACACCTTC.

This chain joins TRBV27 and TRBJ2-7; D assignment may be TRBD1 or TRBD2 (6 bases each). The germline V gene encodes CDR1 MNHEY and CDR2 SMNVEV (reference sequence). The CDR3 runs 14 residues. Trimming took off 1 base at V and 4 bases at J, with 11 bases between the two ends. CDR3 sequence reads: CASSLLGGPYEQYF. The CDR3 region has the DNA TGTGCCAGCAGTTTATTAGGGGGGCCTTACGAGCAGTACTTC.

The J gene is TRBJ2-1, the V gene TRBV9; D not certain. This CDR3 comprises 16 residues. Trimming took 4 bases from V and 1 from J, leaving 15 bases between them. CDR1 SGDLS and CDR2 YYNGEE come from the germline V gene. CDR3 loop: CASSPLSLRSYNEQFF. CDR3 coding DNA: TGTGCCAGCAGCCCCCTAAGCCTCCGGTCCTACAATGAGCAGTTCTTC.

As DNA, the CDR3 is TGTGCCAGTAGTATCCACAGGGGCCACGAGCAGTACTTC. Translated: CASSIHRGHEQYF. This sequence joins TRBV19 and TRBJ2-7; 7 bases align to TRBD1. J was trimmed by 5 bases and V by 3 bases; bases with no gene match: 4. The germline CDR1 and CDR2 sequences are LNHDA and SQIVND (reference sequence). This CDR3 region has 13 residues.